These 25 T cell receptor beta chains were all obtained from the same sample, sequenced in a study of T cells after posttransplantation cyclophosphamide. TCRdb's copy holds only in-frame clones and misses some; the assay was immunoSEQ multiplex PCR. The sample yields some 7,400 clones, around 80% seen once. The material sequenced was memory CD4+ T cells sorted from blood. The receptors were sampled from a woman aged 50 to 60 in good health and a related stem cell transplant donor.

Here the CDR3 DNA reads TGTGCCTGGAGCGCTACGAGAGCCGGGGAGCTGTTTTTT. Translating gives CAWSATRAGELFF. J is TRBJ2-2 and V is TRBV30; the D is unclear. The CDR3 has 13 residues. V was clipped by 3 bases and J by 6 bases, with 11 bases between them. Germline lookup yields CDR1 GTSNPN and CDR2 SVGIG (reference sequence).

As concerns this clone: At one of its ends the junction is not consistent with the germline gene, which may arise from a read error. The gene calls are TRBV5-1 and TRBJ1-4; no definite D call. Germline V gene sequence: CDR1 SGHRS, CDR2 YFSETQ. The CDR3 covers 14 residues. Written as DNA, the CDR3 is TGCGACAGCAGCTTGGGTTCGGGGAGTGAAAAACTGTTTTTT. Its translation: CDSSLGSGSEKLFF. Full variable domain (rest looked up from reference TRBV5-1 and TRBJ1-4): KAGVTQTPRYLIKTRGQQVTLSCSPISGHRSVSWYQQTPGQGLQFLFEYFSETQRNKGNFPGRFSGRQFSNSRSEMNVSTLELGDSALYLCDSSLGSGSEKLFFGSGTQLSVL.

This clone came up a few times. The rearrangement joins TRBV7-3 to TRBJ2-1, with D perhaps matching TRBD2 (6 bases). This CDR3 is 13 amino acids long. The germline gives CDR1 SGHTA, CDR2 FQGTGA. Trimming removed 5 bases from V and 8 bases from J, with 13 bases in between. The chain's CDR3 is CASSPSWRDEQFF. In nucleotides, the CDR3 is TGTGCCAGCAGCCCAAGCTGGAGGGATGAGCAGTTCTTC.

Concerning this clone itself: One junction end does not reproduce the germline sequence, and a read error may be involved. V gene TRBV9 combines with J gene TRBJ2-1; 7 bases align to TRBD2. Per germline, CDR1 SGDLS and CDR2 YYNGEE. The CDR3 has 15 residues. The CDR3 bases are TGTGCCAGCAGCCCCCTGGCGGGGGACTACTATGAGCAGTTCTTC. Residues: CASSPLAGDYYEQFF.

The chain combines TRBV18 with TRBJ2-3; 8 bases are a match to TRBD2. Trimming at V came to 0 bases and at J to 4 bases, leaving 0 bases not matched to a gene. The V gene's germline CDR1 is KGHSH and CDR2 LQKENI. CDR3 length equals 14 residues. The CDR3 region has the DNA TGTGCCAGCTCACCACCGGGACTAGCAGATACGCAGTATTTT. This gives the protein CASSPPGLADTQYF.

J is TRBJ2-7 and V is TRBV18; D remains ambiguous. Per the germline V gene, CDR1 is KGHSH and CDR2 is LQKENI. V was shortened by 3 bases and J by 0 bases, with 12 bases between the two germline ends. This CDR3 contains 15 residues. CDR3 DNA sequence: TGTGCCAGCTCACCCGGGTTGGCTAACTCCTACGAGCAGTACTTC. It translates to CASSPGLANSYEQYF.

This chain links TRBV19 with TRBJ1-2; 7 positions match TRBD1. The ends lost 10 bases at V and 2 bases at J; junction bases unmatched: 10. Per the germline V gene, CDR1 is LNHDA and CDR2 is SQIVND (reference sequence). The CDR3 is 14 residues long. CDR3 sequence (DNA): TGTGCCACTCGATCCCAGGGACAGAACTATGGCTACACCTTC. It specifies CATRSQGQNYGYTF.

A note on this clone: This likely came from a read error, as a far larger clone is one base away. No conserved phenylalanine or tryptophan ends this CDR3, so it is likely a read error. CDR3 bases: TGTGCCAGCCCCTCCCTCGCGGGGGGTAGCTCCTACGAGCAGTACTTG. Its translation: CASPSLAGGSSYEQYL. The chain joins TRBV13 to TRBJ2-7, with 8 bases that match TRBD2. This CDR3 contains 16 residues. Germline loops: CDR1 PRHDT, CDR2 FYEKMQ (reference sequence). After removal of 8 bases from V and 0 bases from J, the junction contained 12 bases not matched to a gene.

The chain links TRBV5-1 to TRBJ2-2, with D perhaps TRBD1 (6 bases). Germline-derived CDR1 and CDR2 are SGHRS and YFSETQ. Trimming cost V 2 bases and J 5 bases, with 13 bases left between them. The CDR3 extends over 15 amino acids. The CDR3 DNA reads TGCGCCAGCAGCTTCGAACTAGGGGGTACCGGGGAGCTGTTTTTT. Its translation is CASSFELGGTGELFF.

V gene TRBV6-6 combines with J gene TRBJ2-1, with D tentatively TRBD2 (5 bases). Germline CDR1 and CDR2: MNHNY and SVGAGI (reference sequence). With 4 bases removed from V and 4 bases from J, the gap between germline ends came to 11 bases. The CDR3 contains 14 residues. DNA for the CDR3: TGTGCCAGCAGTTCTAGCCCGGCGTACAATGAGCAGTTCTTC. Protein sequence: CASSSSPAYNEQFF.

The chain is built from TRBV7-2 and TRBJ2-5, with 7 bases lining up with TRBD2. Looked up from germline, CDR1 is SGHTA and CDR2 is FQGNSA. The CDR3 extends over 14 amino acids. The V segment lost 2 bases and the J segment 7 bases; nucleotides outside the gene matches: 7. The CDR3 sequence is CASSLMGGRGTQYF. CDR3 nucleotide sequence: TGTGCCAGCAGCTTAATGGGAGGGCGCGGGACCCAGTACTTC.

The chain recombines TRBV11-2 with TRBJ2-3; D not resolved. Germline CDR1 and CDR2: SGHAT and FQNNGV. Trimming left V 6 bases short and J 1 base short, with 17 bases between. The CDR3 spans 16 residues. For the CDR3, the DNA is TGTGCCAGCAGTCGCACTCGGCGAGGCGGCACAGATACGCAGTATTTT. Translation: CASSRTRRGGTDTQYF. Variable domain in full (rest from reference TRBV11-2 and TRBJ2-3): EAGVAQSPRYKIIEKRQSVAFWCNPISGHATLYWYQQILGQGPKLLIQFQNNGVVDDSQLPKDRFSAERLKGVDSTLKIQPAKLEDSAVYLCASSRTRRGGTDTQYFGPGTRLTVL.

The V call is TRBV5-1, the J call TRBJ2-4; 8 nucleotides agree with TRBD1. The CDR3 length is 15 residues. Germline assignment: CDR1 SGHRS and CDR2 YFSETQ. The J segment lost 5 bases and the V segment lost 0 bases, leaving 4 bases of the junction unmatched. CDR3 in DNA: TGCGCCAGCAGCTTGGGGGGGGACAGGCAAAACATTCAGTACTTC. This sequence encodes CASSLGGDRQNIQYF.

This clone was counted only a few times. The V gene is TRBV28, the J gene TRBJ2-7, with 9 bases that match TRBD1. V shed 5 bases and J 3 bases; nucleotides not matched to a gene: 8. CDR1 and CDR2 (germline): MDHEN, SYDVKM. There are 15 residues in the CDR3. The CDR3 loop is CASSPGQGRNYEQYF. In DNA form, the CDR3 reads TGTGCCAGCAGTCCCGGACAGGGGAGGAACTACGAGCAGTACTTC. Combining the CDR3 with reference TRBV28 and TRBJ2-7 gives the whole variable domain DVKVTQSSRYLVKRTGEKVFLECVQDMDHENMFWYRQDPGLGLRLIYFSYDVKMKEKGDIPEGYSVSREKKERFSLILESASTNQTSMYLCASSPGQGRNYEQYFGPGTRLTVT.

The chain uses TRBV6-5 and TRBJ2-7; D not certain. Trimming removed 6 bases at V and 3 bases at J, with 12 bases between. Per germline, CDR1 MNHEY and CDR2 SVGAGI. The CDR3 runs to 13 residues. In DNA form, the CDR3 reads TGTGCCAGCAGAGTCGAGGTGGGCTACGAGCAGTACTTC. Translation: CASRVEVGYEQYF.

The V gene is TRBV7-3, the J gene TRBJ2-5; D is possibly TRBD2 (6 bases). Per the germline V gene, CDR1 is SGHTA and CDR2 is FQGTGA. This CDR3 contains 15 residues. V lost 2 bases to trimming and J lost 5 bases, with 15 bases between them. The CDR3 bases are TGTGCCAGCAGCTTAGCGGGGACCGAAGGGGAGACCCAGTACTTC. It translates to CASSLAGTEGETQYF.

The CDR3 protein is CASSLNGAFGYNEQFF. The CDR3 DNA sequence: TGTGCCAGCAGCCTAAATGGGGCCTTCGGGTACAATGAGCAGTTCTTC. V is TRBV21-1 and J is TRBJ2-1; the table assigns TRBD1, which was not confirmed against the DNA. TRBV21-1 is termed a pseudogene. This CDR3 contains 16 residues.

This rearrangement joins TRBV6-1 to TRBJ2-1, with D hard to call. Per the germline V gene, CDR1 is MNHNS and CDR2 is SASEGT. This CDR3 has 13 amino acids. V lost 6 bases and J 6 bases, leaving 12 bases between the germline ends. The CDR3 DNA reads TGTGCCAGCAGCCTTTTTGCCGGCAATGAGCAGTTCTTC. Translation gives CASSLFAGNEQFF.

The V call is TRBV5-1, the J call TRBJ1-4, with no clear D. This CDR3 is 13 amino acids long. The germline V and J ends were trimmed by 0 bases and 8 bases, with 8 bases remaining between them. CDR1 SGHRS and CDR2 YFSETQ come from the germline V gene. The CDR3 DNA is TGCGCCAGCAGCTTGGGCCTTGCGGAAAAACTGTTTTTT. Translated, it gives CASSLGLAEKLFF.

This sequence joins TRBV28 and TRBJ2-5, with 10 bases matching TRBD2. The CDR3 has 15 amino acids. The J segment lost 2 bases and the V segment lost 9 bases, leaving 9 bases of the junction unmatched. Germline CDR1 and CDR2: MDHEN and SYDVKM. This CDR3 reads CASFQLTSGQETQYF. The DNA of the CDR3 is TGTGCCAGTTTTCAACTGACTAGCGGGCAAGAGACCCAGTACTTC.

This chain connects TRBV18 to TRBJ2-7; maybe TRBD1 (6 bases). The CDR3 covers 13 residues. V lost 5 bases and J 4 bases, leaving 12 bases between the germline ends. Germline assignment: CDR1 KGHSH and CDR2 LQKENI. The CDR3: CASSSTGSYEQYF. DNA of the CDR3: TGTGCCAGCTCATCGACAGGATCTTACGAGCAGTACTTC.

CDR3 coding DNA: TGTGCCAGCAGCCCTTGGACAGGGAGGAACACTGAAGCTTTCTTT. It codes for CASSPWTGRNTEAFF. The chain combines TRBV9 with TRBJ1-1; 8 bases fit TRBD1. The CDR3 runs to 15 residues. The germline CDR1 and CDR2 sequences are SGDLS and YYNGEE. V trimming: 4 bases; J trimming: 1 base; junction bases outside the gene matches: 6.

The chain couples TRBV15 to TRBJ2-3; 14 positions match TRBD2. Germline CDR1 reads LNHNV; CDR2 reads YYDKDF (reference sequence). The CDR3 totals 19 residues. V dropped 3 bases and J dropped 3; count of bases not matched to a gene: 11. The CDR3 loop reads CATSRLRSGTSGRTDTQYF. The CDR3 bases are TGTGCCACCAGCAGGCTCCGCTCCGGGACTAGCGGGAGAACAGATACGCAGTATTTT.

The chain is built from TRBV7-8 and TRBJ2-7, with TRBD2 matching over 7 bases. This CDR3 is built from 12 residues. The V gene's germline CDR1 is SGHVS and CDR2 FQNEAQ. V lost 4 bases to trimming and J lost 7 bases; unmatched junction nucleotides: 4. The CDR3 is CASSWTRTEQYF. The CDR3 DNA reads as TGTGCCAGCAGCTGGACTAGGACGGAGCAGTACTTC.

The J gene is TRBJ2-2, the V gene TRBV10-2, with TRBD1 as a possible D gene (5 bases). From germline, CDR1 is WSHSY and CDR2 SAAADI. The CDR3 is 13 amino acids. With 7 bases removed from V and 1 base from J, the gap between germline ends came to 7 bases. This chain's CDR3 is CASMGRNTGELFF. The CDR3 DNA sequence: TGCGCCAGCATGGGGCGGAACACCGGGGAGCTGTTTTTT.